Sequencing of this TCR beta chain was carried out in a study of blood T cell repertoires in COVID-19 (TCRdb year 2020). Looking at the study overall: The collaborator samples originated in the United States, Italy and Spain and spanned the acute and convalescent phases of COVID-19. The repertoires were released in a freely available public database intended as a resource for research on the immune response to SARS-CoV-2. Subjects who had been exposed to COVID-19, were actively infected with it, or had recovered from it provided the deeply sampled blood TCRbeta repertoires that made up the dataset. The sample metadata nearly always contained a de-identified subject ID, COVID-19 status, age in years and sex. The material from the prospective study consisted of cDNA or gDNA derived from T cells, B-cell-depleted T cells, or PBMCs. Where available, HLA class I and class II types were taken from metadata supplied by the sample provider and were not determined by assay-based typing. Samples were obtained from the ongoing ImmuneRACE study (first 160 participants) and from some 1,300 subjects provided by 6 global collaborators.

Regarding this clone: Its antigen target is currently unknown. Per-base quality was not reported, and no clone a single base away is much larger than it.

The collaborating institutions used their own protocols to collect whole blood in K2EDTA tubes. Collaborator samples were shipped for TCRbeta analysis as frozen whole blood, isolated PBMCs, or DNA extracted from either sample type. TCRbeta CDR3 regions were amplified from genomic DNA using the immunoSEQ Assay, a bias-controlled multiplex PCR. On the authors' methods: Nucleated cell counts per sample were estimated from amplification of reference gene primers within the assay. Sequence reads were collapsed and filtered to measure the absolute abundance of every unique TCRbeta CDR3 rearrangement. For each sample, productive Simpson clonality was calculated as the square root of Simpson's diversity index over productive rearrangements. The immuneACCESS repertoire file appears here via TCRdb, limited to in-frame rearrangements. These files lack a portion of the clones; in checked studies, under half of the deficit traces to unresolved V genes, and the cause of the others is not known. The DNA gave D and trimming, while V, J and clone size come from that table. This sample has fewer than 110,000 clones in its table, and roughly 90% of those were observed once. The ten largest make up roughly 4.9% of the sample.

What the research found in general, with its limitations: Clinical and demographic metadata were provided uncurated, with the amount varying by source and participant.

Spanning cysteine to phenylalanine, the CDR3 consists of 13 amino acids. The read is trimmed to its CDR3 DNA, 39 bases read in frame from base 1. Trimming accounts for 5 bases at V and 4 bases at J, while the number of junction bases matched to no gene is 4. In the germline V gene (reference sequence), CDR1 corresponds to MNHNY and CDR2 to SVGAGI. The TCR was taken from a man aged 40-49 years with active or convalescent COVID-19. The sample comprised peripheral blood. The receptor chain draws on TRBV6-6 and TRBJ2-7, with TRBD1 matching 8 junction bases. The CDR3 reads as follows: CASSPGTGYEQYF. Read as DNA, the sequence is TGTGCCAGCAGTCCCGGGACAGGTTACGAGCAGTACTTC.